Shown below are 14 T cell receptor beta chains from a single sample sequenced in a study of early T cells in non-severe SARS-CoV-2 infection. MiXCR was run by TCRdb on the 5' RACE reads, yielding one entry per CDR3 protein. The sample includes fewer than 120,000 distinct CDR3 sequences, roughly 13% of them seen just once. Sequencing was performed on whole blood, taken at baseline. The receptors here all came from an adult who was a healthcare worker with PCR-confirmed SARS-CoV-2 infection or an uninfected control (not recorded which).

This clonotype was picked up a small number of times. The V gene is TRBV18, the J gene TRBJ1-4; TRBD1 might be the D (5 bases). Germline V CDR1 and CDR2: KGHSH, LQKENI. The length of the CDR3 is 15 residues. The V end lost 2 bases, the J end lost 8 bases, and 15 bases lay between the germline ends. CDR3 protein: CASSPSEGFDEKLFF. As DNA, the CDR3 is TGTGCCAGCTCACCATCTGAGGGGTTTGACGAAAAACTGTTTTTT. The complete variable domain, with remaining parts taken from reference TRBV18 and TRBJ1-4, reads NAGVMQNPRHLVRRRGQEARLRCSPMKGHSHVYWYRQLPEEGLKFMVYLQKENIIDESGMPKERFSAEFPKEGPSILRIQQVVRGDSAAYFCASSPSEGFDEKLFFGSGTQLSVL.

This chain joins TRBV10-1 and TRBJ1-1; D possibly corresponds to TRBD1 (5 bases). The CDR3 covers 13 residues. V lost 4 bases and J lost 6, with 12 bases in between. Germline V lookup: CDR1 WNHNN, CDR2 SYGVQD (reference sequence). The CDR3 DNA reads TGCGCCAGCAGTGGGCCAGACAGCGCTGAAGCTTTCTTT. It is translated as CASSGPDSAEAFF.

CDR3 DNA: TGTGCCAGCAGTCCCCCGTGGGGGGCCCACTCCTACGAGCAGTACTTC. Protein sequence: CASSPPWGAHSYEQYF. V gene TRBV6-5 combines with J gene TRBJ2-7; perhaps D is TRBD1 or TRBD2 (6 bases each). Germline V gene data show CDR1 as MNHEY and CDR2 as SVGAGI. The CDR3 contains 16 residues. The V gene lost 5 bases and the J gene lost 0 bases, with 17 bases spanning the gap.

CDR3 DNA sequence: TGTGCCAGCAGCCGGGACAGGGGCCCAAGATACTACGAGCAGTACTTC. Protein product: CASSRDRGPRYYEQYF. The rearrangement uses TRBV6-5 and TRBJ2-7, with TRBD1 matching over 10 bases. Germline CDR1 reads MNHEY; CDR2 reads SVGAGI. Unmatched junction bases numbered 11, after V lost 6 bases and J lost 3 bases. The CDR3 totals 16 residues.

This clonotype turned up a few times. V gene TRBV3-1 combines with J gene TRBJ2-5, with D unclear. This CDR3 is built from 13 residues. Germline CDR1 and CDR2: LGHDT and YNNKEL (reference sequence). Between the trimmed V and J ends, which lost 2 bases and 5 bases, there was a span of 9 bases. The DNA for the CDR3 is TGTGCCAGCAGCCAAATGACGCGGGAGACCCAGTACTTC. Protein sequence: CASSQMTRETQYF.

V gene TRBV29-1 combines with J gene TRBJ2-3; D possibly corresponds to TRBD2 (6 bases). From germline, CDR1 is SQVTM and CDR2 ANQGSEA. V dropped 2 bases and J dropped 0 bases, with 9 bases sitting between them. The CDR3 contains 14 residues. The CDR3 reads CSVELAPSTDTQYF. The CDR3 DNA follows: TGCAGCGTTGAACTAGCGCCGAGCACAGATACGCAGTATTTT.

The rearrangement links TRBV7-9 to TRBJ1-2; D gene ambiguous. The germline CDR1 and CDR2 sequences are SEHNR and FQNEAQ (reference sequence). The CDR3 extends over 13 amino acids. Deletions cut 1 base from V and 5 bases from J, with 8 bases between. The CDR3 sequence is CASSLVAPYGYTF. In DNA, the CDR3 is TGTGCCAGCAGCTTAGTCGCGCCTTATGGCTACACCTTC.

The sample holds one count of this clonotype. This is likely a read error, given that the CDR3 carries no conserved phenylalanine or tryptophan at its end. The V and J genes are TRBV4-2 and TRBJ2-7; perhaps TRBD1 as D (5 bases). With 4 bases removed from V and 2 bases from J, the gap between germline ends came to 15 bases. In germline, CDR1 is LGHNA, CDR2 YNFKEQ. This CDR3 comprises 15 residues. The CDR3 DNA reads as TGTGCCAGCAGCCTCGACAGCTATAAAGCCTACGAGCAGTACTTA. Translated: CASSLDSYKAYEQYL.

This clonotype was seen a few times. The V call is TRBV18, the J call TRBJ1-1; possible D gene TRBD1, 6 bases. The CDR3 is made up of 13 amino acids. V was cut by 4 bases and J by 3 bases, with 9 bases left in between. Germline CDR1 reads KGHSH; CDR2 reads LQKENI. The CDR3 DNA sequence: TGTGCCAGCTCACAGGGGGTTGACACTGAAGCTTTCTTT. This gives the protein CASSQGVDTEAFF.

This clonotype was detected only a few times. This sequence joins TRBV7-2 and TRBJ1-5; no reliable D call. The V and J ends lost 1 base and 3 bases respectively, with 4 bases between them. The CDR3 runs to 13 residues. Per germline, CDR1 SGHTA and CDR2 FQGNSA. CDR3 DNA: TGTGCCAGCAGCTTAGGGAACAATCAGCCCCAGCATTTT. Protein: CASSLGNNQPQHF.

This clonotype was seen a few times. V gene TRBV7-2 combines with J gene TRBJ2-5; 10 bases agree with TRBD2. The CDR3 sequence is 15 residues long. Per the germline V gene, CDR1 is SGHTA and CDR2 is FQGNSA. V trimming: 4 bases; J trimming: 5 bases; junction bases outside the gene matches: 7. The CDR3 bases are TGTGCCAGCAGCTACCAGCGGGGGGGCGGGGAGACCCAGTACTTC. Protein: CASSYQRGGGETQYF.

This chain links TRBV4-1 with TRBJ2-1; 10 bases match TRBD2. The CDR3 runs 19 residues. Trimming at V came to 2 bases and at J to 2 bases, leaving 12 bases not matched to a gene. Germline V gives CDR1 MGHRA, CDR2 YSYEKL. CDR3 DNA: TGCGCCAGCAGCCAAAAGGGCCTTAGCGGGGGGCTTCCCTACAATGAGCAGTTCTTC. Translation: CASSQKGLSGGLPYNEQFF.

This chain joins TRBV7-6 and TRBJ1-4, with D perhaps matching TRBD1 (5 bases). The germline gives CDR1 SGHVS, CDR2 FNYEAQ. The V and J ends lost 2 bases and 0 bases respectively, with 10 bases between them. CDR3 length: 16 residues. The CDR3 region is CASSLSPGPTNEKLFF. CDR3 nucleotide sequence: TGTGCCAGCAGCTTAAGCCCAGGGCCAACTAATGAAAAACTGTTTTTT.

The rearrangement links TRBV20-1 to TRBJ2-3, with D unresolved. CDR1 DFQATT and CDR2 SNEGSKA come from the germline V gene (reference sequence). The V and J ends lost 0 bases and 2 bases respectively, with 12 bases between them. There are 15 residues in the CDR3. The CDR3 nucleotides read TGCAGTGCTAGAGATGGCTCGTTTCCCACAGATACGCAGTATTTT. Translation: CSARDGSFPTDTQYF.